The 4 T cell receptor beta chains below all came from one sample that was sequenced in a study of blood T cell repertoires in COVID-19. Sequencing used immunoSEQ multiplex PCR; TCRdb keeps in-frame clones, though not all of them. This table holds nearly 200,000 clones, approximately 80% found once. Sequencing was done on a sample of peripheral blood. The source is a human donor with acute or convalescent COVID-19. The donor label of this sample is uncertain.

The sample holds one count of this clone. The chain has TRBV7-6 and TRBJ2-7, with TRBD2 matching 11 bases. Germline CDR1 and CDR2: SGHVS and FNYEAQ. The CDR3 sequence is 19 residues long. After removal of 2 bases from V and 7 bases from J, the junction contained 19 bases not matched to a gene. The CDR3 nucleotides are TGTGCCAGCAGCTTAAAGGCCAAGGGGAGTAGCGGGAGGGCCGGGGAGCAGTACTTC. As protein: CASSLKAKGSSGRAGEQYF. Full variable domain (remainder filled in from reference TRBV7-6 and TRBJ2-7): GAGVSQSPRYKVTKRGQDVALRCDPISGHVSLYWYRQALGQGPEFLTYFNYEAQQDKSGLPNDRFSAERPEGSISTLTIQRTEQRDSAMYRCASSLKAKGSSGRAGEQYFGPGTRLTVT.

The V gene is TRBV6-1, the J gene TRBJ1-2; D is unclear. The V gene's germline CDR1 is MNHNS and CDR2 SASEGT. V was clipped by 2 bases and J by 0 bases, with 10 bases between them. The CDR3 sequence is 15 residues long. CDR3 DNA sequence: TGTGCCAGCAGTGAATCCCTGGCGGCTAACTATGGCTACACCTTC. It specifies CASSESLAANYGYTF.

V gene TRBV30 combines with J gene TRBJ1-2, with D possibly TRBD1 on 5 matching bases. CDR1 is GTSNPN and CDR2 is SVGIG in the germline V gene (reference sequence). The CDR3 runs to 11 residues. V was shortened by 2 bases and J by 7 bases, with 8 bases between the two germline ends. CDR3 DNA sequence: TGTGCCTGGAGTCCTACAGGTGGCTACACCTTC. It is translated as CAWSPTGGYTF.

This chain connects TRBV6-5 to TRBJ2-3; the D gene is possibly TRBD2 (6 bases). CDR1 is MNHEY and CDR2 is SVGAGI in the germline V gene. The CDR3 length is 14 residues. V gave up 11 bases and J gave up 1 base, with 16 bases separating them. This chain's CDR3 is CASDGAGRTDTQYF. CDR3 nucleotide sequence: TGTGCCTCCGATGGCGCGGGACGCACAGATACGCAGTATTTT.